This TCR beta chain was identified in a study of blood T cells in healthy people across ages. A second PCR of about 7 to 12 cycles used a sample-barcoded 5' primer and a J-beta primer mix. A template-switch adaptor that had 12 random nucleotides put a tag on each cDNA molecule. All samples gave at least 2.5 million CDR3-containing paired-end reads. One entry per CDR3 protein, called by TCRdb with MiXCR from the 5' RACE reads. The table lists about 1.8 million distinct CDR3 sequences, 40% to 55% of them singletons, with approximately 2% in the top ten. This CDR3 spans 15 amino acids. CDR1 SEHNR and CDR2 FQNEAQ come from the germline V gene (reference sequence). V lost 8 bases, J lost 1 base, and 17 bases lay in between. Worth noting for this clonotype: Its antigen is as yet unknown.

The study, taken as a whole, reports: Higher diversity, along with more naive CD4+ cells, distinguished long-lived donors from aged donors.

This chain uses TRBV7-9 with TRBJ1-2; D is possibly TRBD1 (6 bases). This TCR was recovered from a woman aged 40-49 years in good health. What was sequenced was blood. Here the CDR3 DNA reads TGTGCCAGCGGCTACTCAGGGGCGCGTAACTATGGCTACACCTTC. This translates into CASGYSGARNYGYTF.